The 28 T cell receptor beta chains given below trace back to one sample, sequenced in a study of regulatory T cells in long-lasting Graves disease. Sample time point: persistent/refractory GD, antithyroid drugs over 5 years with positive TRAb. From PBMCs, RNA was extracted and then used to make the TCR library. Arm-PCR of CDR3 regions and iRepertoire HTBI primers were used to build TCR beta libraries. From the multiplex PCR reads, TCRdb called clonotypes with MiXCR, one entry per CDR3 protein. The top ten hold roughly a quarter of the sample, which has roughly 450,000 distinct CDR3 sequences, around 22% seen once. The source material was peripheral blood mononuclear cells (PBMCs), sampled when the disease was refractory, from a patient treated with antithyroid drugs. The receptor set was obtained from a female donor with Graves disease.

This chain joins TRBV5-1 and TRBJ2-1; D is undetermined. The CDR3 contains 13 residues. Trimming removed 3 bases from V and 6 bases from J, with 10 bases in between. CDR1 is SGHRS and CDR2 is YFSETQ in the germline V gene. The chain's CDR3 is CASSSGLSNEQFF. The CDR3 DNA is TGCGCCAGCAGCTCAGGTCTAAGCAATGAGCAGTTCTTC.

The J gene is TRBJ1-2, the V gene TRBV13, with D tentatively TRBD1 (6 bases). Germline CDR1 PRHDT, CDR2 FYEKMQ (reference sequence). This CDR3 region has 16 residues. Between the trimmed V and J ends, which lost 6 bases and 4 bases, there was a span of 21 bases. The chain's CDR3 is CASSVASGQIGYGYTF. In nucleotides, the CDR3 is TGTGCCAGCAGTGTAGCGTCGGGACAAATCGGCTATGGCTACACCTTC.

The CDR3 nucleotides read TGCGCCAGCAGCCAAGATCAGGTCATGAACACTGAAGCTTTCTTT. It codes for CASSQDQVMNTEAFF. This rearrangement joins TRBV4-1 to TRBJ1-1; D uncertain. Per germline, CDR1 MGHRA and CDR2 YSYEKL. This CDR3 comprises 15 residues. V was cut by 0 bases and J by 0 bases, with 8 bases left in between.

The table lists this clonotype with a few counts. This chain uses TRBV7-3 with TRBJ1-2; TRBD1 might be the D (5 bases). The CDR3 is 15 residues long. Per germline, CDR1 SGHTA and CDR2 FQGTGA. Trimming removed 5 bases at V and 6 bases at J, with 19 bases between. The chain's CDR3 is CASSPGPVGRDGYTF. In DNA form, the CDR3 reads TGTGCCAGCAGCCCCGGACCCGTTGGCAGGGATGGCTACACCTTC. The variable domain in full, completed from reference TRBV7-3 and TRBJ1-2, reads GAGVSQTPSNKVTEKGKYVELRCDPISGHTALYWYRQSLGQGPEFLIYFQGTGAADDSGLPNDRFFAVRPEGSVSTLKIQRTERGDSAVYLCASSPGPVGRDGYTFGSGTRLTVV.

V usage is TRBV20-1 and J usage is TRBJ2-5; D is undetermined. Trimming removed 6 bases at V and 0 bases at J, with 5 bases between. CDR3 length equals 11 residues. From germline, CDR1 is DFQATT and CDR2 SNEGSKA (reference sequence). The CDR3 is CSAGHQETQYF. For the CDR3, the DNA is TGCAGTGCCGGACACCAAGAGACCCAGTACTTC.

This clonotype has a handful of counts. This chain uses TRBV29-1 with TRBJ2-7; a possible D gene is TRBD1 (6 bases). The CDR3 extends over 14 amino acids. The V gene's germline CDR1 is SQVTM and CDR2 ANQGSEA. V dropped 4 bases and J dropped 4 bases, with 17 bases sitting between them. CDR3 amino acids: CSVVAQGLIYEQYF. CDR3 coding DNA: TGCAGCGTTGTCGCACAGGGCTTGATATACGAGCAGTACTTC.

CDR3 DNA: TGTGCCACCAGCAGACCGGACAGGGCTCAGCCCCAGCATTTT. This sequence encodes CATSRPDRAQPQHF. V usage is TRBV15 and J usage is TRBJ1-5; 8 bases map to TRBD1. CDR3 size: 14 residues. V was pared by 2 bases and J by 6 bases, with 3 bases of the junction left unmatched. Germline CDR1 reads LNHNV; CDR2 reads YYDKDF (reference sequence).

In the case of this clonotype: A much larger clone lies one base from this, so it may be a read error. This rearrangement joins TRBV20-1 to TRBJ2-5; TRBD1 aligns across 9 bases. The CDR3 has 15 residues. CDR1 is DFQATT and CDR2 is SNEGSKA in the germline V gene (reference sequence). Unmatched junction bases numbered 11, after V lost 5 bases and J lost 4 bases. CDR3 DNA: TGCAGTGCTGGAAGATCGACAGGGGGAGTAGAGACCCAGTACTTC. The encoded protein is CSAGRSTGGVETQYF.

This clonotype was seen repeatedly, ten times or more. The CDR3: CAWRSLEGYTF. The DNA of the CDR3 is TGTGCCTGGAGGTCCCTTGAGGGCTACACCTTC. The gene calls are TRBV30 and TRBJ1-2; D remains ambiguous. This CDR3 has 11 residues. Between the trimmed V and J ends, which lost 3 bases and 8 bases, there was a span of 10 bases. Germline CDR1 is GTSNPN and CDR2 is SVGIG (reference sequence).

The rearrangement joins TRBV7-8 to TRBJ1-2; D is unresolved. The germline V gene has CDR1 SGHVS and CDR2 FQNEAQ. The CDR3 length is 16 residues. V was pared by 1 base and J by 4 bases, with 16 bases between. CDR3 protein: CASSLDVGRPPYGYTF. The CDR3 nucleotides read TGTGCCAGCAGCTTAGACGTTGGAAGGCCCCCCTATGGCTACACCTTC.

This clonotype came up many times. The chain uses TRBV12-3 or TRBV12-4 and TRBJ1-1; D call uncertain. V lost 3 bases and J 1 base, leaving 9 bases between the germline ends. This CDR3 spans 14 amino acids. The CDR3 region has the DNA TGTGCCAGCAGTTTTGCAGGAACGAACACTGAAGCTTTCTTT. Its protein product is CASSFAGTNTEAFF.

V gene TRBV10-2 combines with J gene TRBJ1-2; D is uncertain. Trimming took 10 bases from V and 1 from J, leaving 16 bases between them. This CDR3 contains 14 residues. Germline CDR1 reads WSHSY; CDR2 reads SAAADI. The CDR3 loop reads CATNAGGNNYGYTF. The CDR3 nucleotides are TGCGCCACCAACGCTGGCGGCAATAACTATGGCTACACCTTC.

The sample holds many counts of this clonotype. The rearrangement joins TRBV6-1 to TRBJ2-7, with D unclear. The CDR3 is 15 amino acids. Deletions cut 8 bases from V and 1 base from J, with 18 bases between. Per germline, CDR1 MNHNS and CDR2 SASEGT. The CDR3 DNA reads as TGTGCCAGCTCTCTAACCCCCCGGGCTTCCTACGAGCAGTACTTC. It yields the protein CASSLTPRASYEQYF.

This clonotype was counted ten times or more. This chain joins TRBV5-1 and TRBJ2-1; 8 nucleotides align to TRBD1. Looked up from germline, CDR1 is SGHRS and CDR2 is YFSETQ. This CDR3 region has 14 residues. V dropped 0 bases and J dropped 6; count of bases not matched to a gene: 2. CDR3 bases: TGCGCCAGCAGCTTGGCAGGGGGCCCCAATGAGCAGTTCTTC. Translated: CASSLAGGPNEQFF.

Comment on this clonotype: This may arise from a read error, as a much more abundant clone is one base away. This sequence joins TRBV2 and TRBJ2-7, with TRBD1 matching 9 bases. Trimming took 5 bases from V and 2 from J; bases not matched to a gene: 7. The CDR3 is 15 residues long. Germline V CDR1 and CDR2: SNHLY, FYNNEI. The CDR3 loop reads CASSYMTGGTYEQYF. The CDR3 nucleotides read TGTGCCAGCAGTTACATGACAGGGGGAACCTACGAGCAGTACTTC.

The CDR3 region is CASSLGASGRVETQYF. The DNA for the CDR3 is TGTGCCAGCAGCTTGGGCGCTAGCGGGAGGGTAGAGACCCAGTACTTC. This chain uses TRBV5-6 with TRBJ2-7; 12 positions match TRBD2. The end of the DNA aligns better with TRBJ2-5, so the J call may be wrong. The germline V gene encodes CDR1 SGHDT and CDR2 YYEEEE. CDR3 size: 16 residues.

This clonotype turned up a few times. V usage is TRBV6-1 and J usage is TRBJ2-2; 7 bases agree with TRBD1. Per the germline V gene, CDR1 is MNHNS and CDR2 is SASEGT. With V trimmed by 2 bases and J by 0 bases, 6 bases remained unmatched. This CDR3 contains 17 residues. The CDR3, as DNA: TGTGCCAGCAGTGAAATACAGGGGCCGGCGAACACCGGGGAGCTGTTTTTT. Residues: CASSEIQGPANTGELFF.

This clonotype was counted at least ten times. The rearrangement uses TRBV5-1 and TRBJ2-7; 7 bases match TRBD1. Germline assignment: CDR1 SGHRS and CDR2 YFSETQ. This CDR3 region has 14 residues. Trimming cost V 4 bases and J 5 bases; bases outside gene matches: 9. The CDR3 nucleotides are TGCGCCAGCAGCGAGGGGGACAGACAGCACGAGCAGTACTTC. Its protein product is CASSEGDRQHEQYF.

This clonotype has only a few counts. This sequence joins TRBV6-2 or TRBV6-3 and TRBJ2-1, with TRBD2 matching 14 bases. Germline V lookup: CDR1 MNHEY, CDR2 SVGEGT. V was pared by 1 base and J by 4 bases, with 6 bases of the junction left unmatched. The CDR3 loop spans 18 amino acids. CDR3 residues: CASSYLGLAGVKYNEQFF. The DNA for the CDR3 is TGTGCCAGCAGTTACTTGGGACTAGCGGGAGTCAAGTACAATGAGCAGTTCTTC.

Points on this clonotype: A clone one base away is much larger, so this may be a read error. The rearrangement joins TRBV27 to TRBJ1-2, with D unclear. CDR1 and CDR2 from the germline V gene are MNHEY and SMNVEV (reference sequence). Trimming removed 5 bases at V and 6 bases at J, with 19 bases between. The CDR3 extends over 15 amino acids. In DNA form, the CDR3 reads TGTGCCAGCAGTCCCCGTAAAGTGAGCGGCCATGGCTACACCTTC. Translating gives CASSPRKVSGHGYTF.

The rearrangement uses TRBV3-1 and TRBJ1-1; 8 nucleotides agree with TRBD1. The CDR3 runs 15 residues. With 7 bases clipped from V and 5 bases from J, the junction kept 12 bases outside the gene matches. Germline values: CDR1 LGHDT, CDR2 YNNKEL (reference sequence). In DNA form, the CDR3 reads TGTGCCAGCACCCCGGGGTCAGGGGGCAGTACTGAAGCTTTCTTT. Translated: CASTPGSGGSTEAFF.

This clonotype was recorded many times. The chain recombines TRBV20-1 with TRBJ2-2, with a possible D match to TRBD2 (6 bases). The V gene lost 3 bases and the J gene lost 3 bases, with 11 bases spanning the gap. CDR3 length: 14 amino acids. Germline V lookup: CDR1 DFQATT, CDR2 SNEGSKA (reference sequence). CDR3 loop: CSARGGWDTGELFF. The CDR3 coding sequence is TGCAGTGCTAGGGGGGGTTGGGACACCGGGGAGCTGTTTTTT.

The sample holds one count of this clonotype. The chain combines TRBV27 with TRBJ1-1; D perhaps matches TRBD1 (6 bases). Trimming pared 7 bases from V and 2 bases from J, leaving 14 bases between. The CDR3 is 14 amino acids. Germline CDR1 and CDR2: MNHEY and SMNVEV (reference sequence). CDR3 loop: CASKFRDTNTEAFF. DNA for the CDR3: TGTGCCAGCAAGTTCCGGGACACAAACACTGAAGCTTTCTTT.

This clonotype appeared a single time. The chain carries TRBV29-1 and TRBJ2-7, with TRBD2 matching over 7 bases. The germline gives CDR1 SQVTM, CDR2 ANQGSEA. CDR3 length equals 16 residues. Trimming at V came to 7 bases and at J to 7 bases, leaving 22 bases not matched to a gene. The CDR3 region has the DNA TGCAGCGCAAAAGGGACCTATGCGGGAGCCACGGATGAGCAGTACTTC. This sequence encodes CSAKGTYAGATDEQYF.

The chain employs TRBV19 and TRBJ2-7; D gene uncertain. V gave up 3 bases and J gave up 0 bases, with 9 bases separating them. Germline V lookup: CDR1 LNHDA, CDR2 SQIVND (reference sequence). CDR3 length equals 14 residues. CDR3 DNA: TGTGCCAGTAGTATTATGGGGTCCTCCTACGAGCAGTACTTC. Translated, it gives CASSIMGSSYEQYF.

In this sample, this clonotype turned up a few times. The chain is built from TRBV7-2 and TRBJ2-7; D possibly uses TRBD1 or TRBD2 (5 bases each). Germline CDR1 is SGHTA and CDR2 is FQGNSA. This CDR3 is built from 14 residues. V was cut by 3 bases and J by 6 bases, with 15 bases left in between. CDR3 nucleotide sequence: TGTGCCAGCAGCTTCCGGGCGAGGGGTGGCGAGCAGTACTTC. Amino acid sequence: CASSFRARGGEQYF.

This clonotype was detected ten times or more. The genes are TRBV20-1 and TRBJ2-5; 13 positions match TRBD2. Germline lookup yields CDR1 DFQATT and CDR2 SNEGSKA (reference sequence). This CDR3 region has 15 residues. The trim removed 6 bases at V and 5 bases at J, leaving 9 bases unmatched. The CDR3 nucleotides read TGCAGTGCCTCGGCGACTAGCGGGAGGTGGGAGACCCAGTACTTC. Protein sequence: CSASATSGRWETQYF.

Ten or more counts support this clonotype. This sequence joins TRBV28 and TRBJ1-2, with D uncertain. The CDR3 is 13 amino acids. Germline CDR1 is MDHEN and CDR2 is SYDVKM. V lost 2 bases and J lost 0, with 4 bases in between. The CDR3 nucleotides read TGTGCCAGCAGTTTACCAGCTAACTATGGCTACACCTTC. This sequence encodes CASSLPANYGYTF.